This is a list of T cell receptor beta chains from one sample in a study of T cell repertoires in cytomegalovirus infection. One entry per CDR3 protein, called by TCRdb with MiXCR from the reads. In the table there are 200,000 to 250,000 distinct CDR3 sequences, 35% to 40% of which are singletons. These receptors have no known antigen. The sequences come from CD8+ T cells from cultured PBMCs, collected from culture after CMV antigen stimulation. Receptor source: a human donor in good health (CMV status not recorded). Some clones in this sample may be carry-over from other donors' samples. CDR3s include the opening cysteine and the closing phenylalanine or tryptophan. D genes are given only for firm matches. Expanded clones are given a class, and other clones once, few, many or no size at all.

V: TRBV29-1; J: TRBJ2-1; size: few; D: TRBD2; CDR3: CSVEGLATNEQFF; DNA: TGCAGCGTTGAGGGACTAGCGACCAATGAGCAGTTCTTC
V: TRBV27; J: TRBJ1-1; size: few; D: TRBD1; CDR3: CASSLGPGGGNTEAFF; DNA: TGTGCCAGCAGTTTGGGGCCAGGGGGCGGGAACACTGAAGCTTTCTTT
V: TRBV7-2; J: TRBJ2-3; size: NA; D: TRBD2; CDR3: CASSLGLVTDTQYF; DNA: TGTGCCAGCAGCTTGGGACTAGTCACAGATACGCAGTATTTT
V: TRBV6-8; J: TRBJ1-1; size: NA; D: NA; CDR3: CASSYSSGGLNTEAFF; DNA: TGTGCCAGCAGTTACTCGAGTGGGGGCCTGAACACTGAAGCTTTCTTT
V: TRBV11-2; J: TRBJ2-1; size: few; D: NA; CDR3: CASSSPGTTRGSWNEQFF; DNA: TGTGCCAGCAGCTCCCCCGGGACGACGAGGGGGTCTTGGAATGAGCAGTTCTTC
V: TRBV7-2; J: TRBJ2-7; size: many; D: TRBD2; CDR3: CASSPPISGSPYEQYF; DNA: TGTGCCAGCAGCCCTCCAATTAGCGGGAGCCCCTACGAGCAGTACTTC
V: TRBV15; J: TRBJ2-1; size: NA; D: TRBD1; CDR3: CATSRGDRGNEQFF; DNA: TGTGCCACCAGCAGGGGGGACAGAGGCAATGAGCAGTTCTTC
V: TRBV6-8; J: TRBJ2-2; size: NA; D: NA; CDR3: CASTGRIGELFF; DNA: TGTGCCAGCACGGGGAGGATCGGAGAGCTGTTTTTT
V: TRBV28; J: TRBJ1-1; size: NA; D: NA; CDR3: CASSLTLGWITEAFF; DNA: TGTGCCAGCAGCCTTACACTGGGATGGATCACTGAAGCTTTCTTT
V: TRBV6-2/TRBV6-3; J: TRBJ2-1; size: many; D: TRBD2; CDR3: CASSYASGGAPEQFF; DNA: TGTGCCAGCAGTTACGCTAGCGGGGGGGCCCCTGAGCAGTTCTTC
V: TRBV6-1; J: TRBJ2-5; size: NA; D: NA; CDR3: CAPAQQGRETQYF; DNA: TGTGCCCCCGCTCAACAGGGTCGGGAGACCCAGTACTTC
V: TRBV7-3; J: TRBJ2-3; size: NA; D: TRBD2; CDR3: CASSWGIAGITDTQYF; DNA: TGTGCCAGCAGCTGGGGAATAGCGGGTATCACAGATACGCAGTATTTT
V: TRBV10-3; J: TRBJ2-2; size: few; D: TRBD2; CDR3: CAIRGRLADIPGLAGTNTGELFF; DNA: TGTGCCATCAGGGGACGTTTAGCGGACATCCCGGGACTAGCGGGGACGAACACCGGGGAGCTGTTTTTT
V: TRBV14; J: TRBJ2-1; size: NA; D: TRBD2; CDR3: CASSQDLAAYNEQFF; DNA: TGTGCCAGCAGCCAAGATCTAGCGGCCTACAATGAGCAGTTCTTC
V: TRBV7-6; J: TRBJ2-5; size: NA; D: TRBD1; CDR3: CASSLSTGGQETQYF; DNA: TGTGCCAGCAGCTTATCCACAGGGGGCCAAGAGACCCAGTACTTC
V: TRBV12-3/TRBV12-4; J: TRBJ2-7; size: NA; D: TRBD2; CDR3: CASSTSGFSSYEQYF; DNA: TGTGCCAGCAGTACTAGCGGATTTAGCTCCTACGAGCAGTACTTC
V: TRBV15; J: TRBJ1-2; size: few; D: TRBD1; CDR3: CATSSGQGPDPYGYTF; DNA: TGTGCCACCAGCAGTGGACAGGGTCCAGATCCCTATGGCTACACCTTC
V: TRBV11-1; J: TRBJ1-6; size: few; D: NA; CDR3: CASSSPPYREEDSPLHF; DNA: TGTGCCAGCAGCTCGCCACCTTACAGGGAGGAGGATTCACCCCTCCACTTT
V: TRBV9; J: TRBJ2-5; size: few; D: TRBD2; CDR3: CASSVVGTNQETQYF; DNA: TGTGCCAGCAGCGTAGTAGGGACTAACCAAGAGACCCAGTACTTC
V: TRBV28; J: TRBJ2-7; size: NA; D: NA; CDR3: CASSFYGAYEQYF; DNA: TGTGCCAGCAGTTTCTACGGTGCCTACGAGCAGTACTTC
V: TRBV5-1; J: TRBJ2-4; size: NA; D: TRBD2; CDR3: CASSHGLAGPGQNIQYF; DNA: TGCGCCAGCAGCCACGGACTAGCGGGACCCGGACAAAACATTCAGTACTTC
V: TRBV7-2; J: TRBJ1-2; size: NA; D: NA; CDR3: CASSLDAVGSGGYTF; DNA: TGTGCCAGCAGCTTAGATGCGGTGGGGTCGGGTGGCTACACCTTC
V: TRBV7-4; J: TRBJ2-7; size: NA; D: TRBD1; CDR3: CASSPNRGVEQYF; DNA: TGTGCCAGCAGCCCCAACAGGGGAGTCGAGCAGTACTTC
V: TRBV6-4; J: TRBJ1-6; size: NA; D: TRBD1; CDR3: CASRRDRGSPLHF; DNA: TGTGCCAGCAGGCGGGACAGGGGTTCACCCCTCCACTTT
V: TRBV4-2; J: TRBJ1-1; size: NA; D: NA; CDR3: CASSQAGGGGTEAFF; DNA: TGTGCCAGCAGCCAAGCCGGGGGGGGGGGCACTGAAGCTTTCTTT
V: TRBV6-6; J: TRBJ2-7; size: many; D: NA; CDR3: CASSTRDSTYEQYF; DNA: TGTGCCAGCAGTACTCGCGACAGCACCTACGAGCAGTACTTC
V: TRBV3-1; J: TRBJ2-3; size: NA; D: NA; CDR3: CASSQDLGTDTQYF; DNA: TGTGCCAGCAGCCAAGATCTGGGCACAGATACGCAGTATTTT
V: TRBV7-9; J: TRBJ1-2; size: NA; D: NA; CDR3: CASSPLRQGRRGYTF; DNA: TGTGCCAGCAGCCCCTTACGGCAGGGGCGGCGAGGCTACACCTTC
V: TRBV4-1; J: TRBJ2-5; size: few; D: NA; CDR3: CASSQGGRGEMEETQYF; DNA: TGCGCCAGCAGCCAGGGGGGTCGCGGAGAGATGGAAGAGACCCAGTACTTC
V: TRBV5-8; J: TRBJ2-7; size: once; D: TRBD1; CDR3: CASSPSGQGGTYEQYF; DNA: TGTGCCAGCAGCCCCTCGGGACAGGGGGGAACCTACGAGCAGTACTTC
V: TRBV27; J: TRBJ2-1; size: few; D: NA; CDR3: CASSSGLEQFF; DNA: TGTGCCAGCAGTTCCGGGCTTGAGCAGTTCTTC
V: TRBV4-2; J: TRBJ2-7; size: few; D: TRBD2; CDR3: CASSQDRAGGLYEQYF; DNA: TGTGCCAGCAGCCAAGATCGAGCGGGAGGGCTCTACGAGCAGTACTTC
V: TRBV12-3/TRBV12-4; J: TRBJ2-3; size: NA; D: NA; CDR3: CASSFGDTDTQYF; DNA: TGTGCCAGCAGTTTCGGGGACACAGATACGCAGTATTTT
V: TRBV9; J: TRBJ1-1; size: few; D: NA; CDR3: CASSASGRTNTEAFF; DNA: TGTGCCAGCAGCGCATCGGGGAGAACGAACACTGAAGCTTTCTTT